Described below is a single T cell receptor (beta chain) sequence and its context. Its target antigen remains unknown. There are no base qualities to consult, and no much larger clone falls within one base. The immunoSEQ kit was used, according to the manufacturer's recommendations, to generate TCR beta libraries from genomic DNA. For library preparation, a first multiplex PCR was performed with proprietary primers, followed by a second PCR in which unique barcodes were added, and bead cleanups were performed after each round. Each sample batch included a kit-provided positive control reaction and a negative control reaction. The final libraries underwent checking on an Agilent 4200 TapeStation D1000 ScreenTape, volumetric pooling, and quantification by qPCR. Sequencing was performed on an Illumina NextSeq500 using a MidOutput 150-cycle cartridge, with 156 Read1 cycles, 15 Index1 cycles, and the kit custom primers. The pooled library was loaded at around 1.1 pM with a 20% PhiX control spike-in. In the authors' own workflow: The vendor-processed data were analyzed in R, and a clonotype was defined as all T cells that share the same CDR3 nucleotide sequence. For clone abundance analyses, frequencies were normalized to the 10,000 most abundant clones per sample. Public T cell clones, which averaged fewer than five per sample, were excluded before analysis. A difference in abundance of at least 32-fold between compartments was used to define tumor-enriched and baseline blood-enriched clonotypes. A beta-binomial differential abundance model was applied to find clonotypes that expanded or contracted between blood time points. Tumor-blood repertoire similarity was measured with the Baroni-Urbani and Buser coefficient, and group comparisons used two-tailed Wilcoxon tests in R. This immuneACCESS table, as held by TCRdb, lists in-frame sequences with V and J called but not all clones. Of the missing ones, under half trace to an unresolved V gene in checked studies; the others have no known cause. The D gene and trimming were derived from the DNA, and the V and J assignments and clone size from that table. Counted in this sample were fewer than 85,000 clones; 80% to 90% of them appeared once. Nearly 6% of the sample lies in the top ten.

The sample's time point label is to be understood as: blood 4 weeks post-SBRT, at nephrectomy. The treatment or condition label here, explained by the study, means: 15 Gy SBRT to primary tumor, nephrectomy 4 weeks later. Samples were obtained from a clinical trial, in which 15 Gy stereotactic body radiation therapy was delivered to primary renal cell carcinomas and nephrectomy was performed 4 weeks later. To follow tumor-enriched clonotypes, serial peripheral blood was collected from radiation-treated patients at baseline and at 2 weeks and 4 weeks after SBRT. Renal cell carcinoma with clear cell pathology was present in all patients. The QIAamp DNA Blood Mini Kit (Qiagen) was used to prepare genomic DNA for TCR sequencing. Only samples passing all quality control checks were included in the analyses. This sample stems from a study of radiation and T cells in renal cell carcinoma (dated by TCRdb to about 2020). With regard to the full study: TCR beta sequencing covered 50 or so samples in total, comprising around 25 tumors and roughly 27 peripheral blood samples. The last blood draw happened 4 weeks after radiation, timed to coincide with nephrectomy. A total of 4,016,671 unique CDR3 nucleotide sequences, encoding roughly 2.7 million unique CDR3 amino acid sequences, were found across all 50 or so samples. Results the study describes overall, beyond this receptor: Effects of radiation dose or scheduling on the TCR repertoire could not be addressed with the single-armed trial design. Blood repertoire dynamics were not followed beyond 4 weeks after treatment. Because pretreatment tumor biopsies were not available, the baseline intratumoral presence of clonotypes could not be determined. In blood, the top tumor clonotypes increased from baseline to 2 weeks after radiation and then shrank by 4 weeks, which suggests a temporary expansion of tumor-resident clones.

Including the terminal cysteine and phenylalanine, the CDR3 comprises 16 residues. This entry keeps only the CDR3 DNA: 48 bases, framed from base 1. CDR1 and CDR2 are read off the germline V gene as SGDLS and YYNGEE. V and J lose 3 bases and 0 bases, and a span of 14 bases separates them. The chain was built from TRBV9 and TRBJ2-3; matching of 6 bases hints at TRBD2 as the D gene. This sequence originates from a woman in her 70s with renal cell carcinoma. Material: blood, obtained from a patient whose treatment included radiotherapy and nephrectomy. The nucleotides are TGTGCCAGCAGCGCGTTCCAGGGACTCAGCACAGATACGCAGTATTTT. The resulting protein is CASSAFQGLSTDTQYF.